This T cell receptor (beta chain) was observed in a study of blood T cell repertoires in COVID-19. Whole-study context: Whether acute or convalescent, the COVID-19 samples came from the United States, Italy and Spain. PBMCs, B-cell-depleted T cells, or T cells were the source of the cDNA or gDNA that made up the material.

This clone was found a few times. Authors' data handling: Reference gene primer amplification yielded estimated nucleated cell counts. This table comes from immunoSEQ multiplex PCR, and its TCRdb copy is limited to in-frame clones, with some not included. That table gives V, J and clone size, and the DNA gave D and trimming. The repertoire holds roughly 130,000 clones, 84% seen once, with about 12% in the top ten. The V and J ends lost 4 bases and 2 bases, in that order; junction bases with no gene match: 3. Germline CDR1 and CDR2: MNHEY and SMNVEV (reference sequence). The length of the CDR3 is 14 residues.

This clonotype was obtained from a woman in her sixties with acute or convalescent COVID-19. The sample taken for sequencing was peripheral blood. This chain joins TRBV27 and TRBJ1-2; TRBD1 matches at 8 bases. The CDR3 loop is CASSSNRGNYGYTF. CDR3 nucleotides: TGTGCCAGCAGTTCCAACAGGGGGAACTATGGCTACACCTTC.